This TCR beta chain stems from a study of neurological immune-mediated disorders. This clonotype came up many times. Its antigen is not identified. The cDNA was generated through 5'RACE incorporating 10-nucleotide random UMIs. From the 5' RACE reads, TCRdb called clonotypes with MiXCR, one entry per CDR3 protein. The sample lists over 60,000 distinct CDR3 sequences, roughly 5% occurring once. The germline CDR1 and CDR2 sequences are DFQATT and SNEGSKA (reference sequence). Deletions cut 6 bases from V and 3 bases from J, with 8 bases between. The CDR3 is 11 amino acids. General study findings and limits: HTLV-1-associated myelopathy showed the most TCR clonal expansion; multiple sclerosis the least, below healthy controls.

The V gene is TRBV20-1, the J gene TRBJ1-2; D possibly corresponds to TRBD1 (5 bases). The specimen sequenced was PBMCs. The TCR was taken from a woman aged 30 to 39 with multiple sclerosis. As DNA, the CDR3 is TGCAGTGCCGGGACGGACTATGGCTACACCTTC. This gives the protein CSAGTDYGYTF.